This entry concerns a single T cell receptor beta chain. This clone was detected only once. Which antigen it targets is not known. No quality values exist for individual bases; no much larger clone is one base distant. This sample was included in a study of cytomegalovirus exposure and HLA in healthy donors (dated 2017 in TCRdb). About the study as a whole: An earlier analysis of approximately 640 of the donors reported roughly 300 Gb of sequence data and 117 million unique TCR beta sequences from 150 million to 200 million T cells. The study profiled the T cell repertoires of 500 to 800 subjects by immunosequencing and related them to cytomegalovirus serostatus. The study combined high-throughput TCR immunosequencing, statistical association of individual TCRs with disease status, and machine learning to predict cytomegalovirus infection status. In a later genetic analysis, genome-wide SNP genotypes for about three fifths of the 666 donors were used, and that subset was treated as a discovery cohort. The number of typed donors differed by locus: about 629-630 for A, B, C, DRB1 and DQB1; 500 to 550 for DQA1; fewer than 610 for DPA1; and roughly 490 for DPB1. Among several hundred genotyped donors of the cohort, an average of roughly 230,000 unique TCR beta nucleotide sequences was sequenced per donor, of which 15% to 20% were non-productive. In a later analysis, previously published TCR beta repertoires from several hundred donors were re-analyzed and high-resolution HLA genotyping was added so that TCR occurrence patterns could be studied. Approximately 310 gigabases of sequencing data and tens of millions of unique TCR sequences were included in an early release covering around 650 HLA-typed donors. The genetic ancestry cluster associated with self-reported Caucasian donors included about 81% of the roughly 400 genotyped donors. The aim of the study was to test whether cataloging public T cell receptors could identify signatures of past pathogen exposure. Rather than using new phenotypic data, the later analysis identified candidate immune exposures from TCR beta sequences and from how often those sequences occurred across donors. Roughly 5 DR-DQ haplotypes were handled as single units for association and clustering, since linkage in the cohort was strong. HLA typing covered class I and class II loci at four-digit resolution. All discovery cohort repertoires had been generated using a single sequencing platform. Donor age, sex, ethnicity and CMV serostatus were compiled together with the repertoire data. A separate validation cohort of over a hundred different subjects was used in addition to the roughly 720-subject first cohort. In an earlier analysis of 500 to 650 of the donors, high-throughput TCR beta sequencing was used to judge whether each TCR beta V gene segment behaved as functional or pseudogenic.

The CDR3 runs 15 amino acids, cysteine and phenylalanine included. The sequence is cut down to CDR3 DNA, 45 bases in frame from base 1. Reading the germline V gene gives CDR1 KGHSH and CDR2 LQKENI. The germline ends are 14 bases apart after V is trimmed by 3 bases and J by 3 bases. Overall study outcomes, separate from this receptor: A further reported finding was that TCR beta sequences accurately predicted the HLA-A and HLA-B alleles for most subjects in the first cohort. In the study, 150 to 200 TCR beta chains were listed as associated with cytomegalovirus. In a later analysis, several top co-occurrence clusters were reported to appear linked to parvovirus B19, influenza, CMV and Epstein-Barr virus. Most TCR sequences were seen in very few donors, while some public TCRs were found in many individuals. In a later genetic analysis, a missense DCLRE1C variant was associated with V-gene and J-gene trimming of TCR beta chains, and the association was replicated in an independent cohort. Compared with equally common non-associated chains, HLA-associated TCR beta chains in a later analysis were more clonally expanded and had lower generation probabilities. Correlated functional status among segregating V segments might reflect linkage disequilibrium, but an unknown experimental factor could not be ruled out. At a false discovery rate of 0.05, a later analysis linked 15,000 to 20,000 TCR beta sequences to specific HLA alleles. According to a later analysis, most CMV-associated TCR beta chains appeared to be HLA-restricted, and the HLA associations seemed to be driven largely by CMV exposure. In an earlier analysis of 587 of the donors, most TCR beta V segments appeared in productive rearrangements about 87% or about 30% of the time, broadly matching IMGT annotations. This cohort had only TCR beta chains sequenced, and the lack of alpha or paired-chain data limited which features could be detected. The sequencing pipeline was judged likely to have produced a cluster of highly shared sequence variants as a technical artifact. Some IMGT-functional V segments, including TRBV6-2 and TRBV6-3, could not be told apart with the 87-base-pair reads, so those segments were excluded. When HLA alleles, especially DR and DQ, strongly co-occurred, attributing TCR associations to individual alleles was difficult. Compared with the roughly 670-donor mean, donors in an Asian-associated ancestry cluster had fewer N-insertions in productive TCRs, according to a later genetic analysis. Seventeen rarely observed V segments, including chromosome 9 orphons, were excluded from the earlier analysis of a few hundred of the donors because counts were too low. The only immune exposure information available for the cohort was CMV serostatus. The classifier was reported to diagnose cytomegalovirus status with high specificity and sensitivity in both the original cohort and the validation cohort. A later analysis found that TCR association rates varied across HLA loci, with DRB1 alleles showing the most associated TCRs and HLA-C alleles the fewest. A few of the identified cytomegalovirus-associated TCR beta chains were confirmed in vitro to be specific for cytomegalovirus antigens. Presence/absence analyses assumed roughly uniform sequencing depth across donors, an assumption that may not hold. The authors suggested that the approach could potentially be generalized to other disease states and immunological phenotypes. Because some donors lacked HLA typing at each locus, the association tests relied only on the typed subset.

The protocol used for the library was the immunoSEQ multiplex PCR assay. The multiplex PCR relied on a mix of 60 forward primers for TCR Vbeta segments and 13 reverse primers for TCR Jbeta segments. A multiplex PCR assay on genomic DNA amplified the CDR3 region of rearranged TCR beta genes. On the Illumina HiSeq System, the amplified TCR beta libraries were sequenced as 87-base-pair reads. As for how the authors treated the data: In a later analysis, tens of millions of unique TCR beta chains were counted across the roughly 610 repertoires, and roughly 11 million of these chains were shared by at least two donors. Raw reads were error-corrected and collapsed into unique sequences with a nearest-neighbor algorithm that merged closely related sequences to remove PCR and sequencing errors. To assign V, D and J gene segments, CDR3 sequences were aligned to IMGT reference sequences. Each retained sequence needed at least a six-nucleotide match to both a V gene segment and a J gene segment. A rearrangement counted as productive if the CDR3 had no stop codons and remained in frame with V and J, and every other rearrangement counted as non-productive. Following IMGT convention, CDR3 was defined as the stretch from the second conserved V-encoded cysteine to the conserved J-encoded phenylalanine. In an earlier analysis of more than 550 of the donors, sequences lacking an unambiguous match to a single V gene segment were excluded. An earlier analysis of fewer than 650 of the donors classified V segments as functional when productive rearrangements were above 56.7% and as segregating when the standard deviation between donors was above 5%. A statistical classification framework was built for diagnosing cytomegalovirus status from the catalog of TCR beta chain sequences. In a later analysis, V and J genes were assigned by comparing TCR nucleotide sequences against IMGT/GENE-DB human TR gene sequences. In a later analysis, CDR3 sequences and most-parsimonious VDJ recombination scenarios were assigned using the TCRdist pipeline. In a later analysis, each TCR beta chain was defined by its CDR3 amino acid sequence together with its V-gene family, and reads without a unique V-gene family were excluded. To address suspected cross-contamination and a sequencing artifact, a later analysis removed a few hundred highly shared, low-generation-probability nucleotide sequences. For each public chain, a later analysis derived a clonal expansion index from normalized ranks of inferred template counts within each repertoire. A later analysis computed generation probabilities with a VDJ recombination model fitted to out-of-frame rearrangements, and checked the results against IGoR. In a later analysis, TCR-TCR, TCR-HLA and TCR-CMV co-occurrence was scored with hypergeometric tests, and a repertoire-size bias correction was applied to TCR pairs. In a later analysis, false discovery rates were estimated by permuting HLA or CMV assignments 20 times. In a later analysis, co-occurring TCRs were grouped using DBSCAN, and TCRdist sequence similarity was added for clustering within HLA-allele-positive subsets. For co-occurrence clustering, repertoires with fewer than 30,000 or more than 120,000 public chains were excluded, along with about five repertoires with anomalous nucleotide sharing. This is the immuneACCESS table as TCRdb keeps it, with only in-frame sequences that have V and J called. A part of the clones is gone; compared with another copy, unresolved V genes explain less than half, and the rest is unexplained. V and J calls and clone size are those listed in that table; D and trimming were worked out from the DNA. The sample table contains more than 85,000 clones; only one count was recorded for 65% to 90% of them. The ten largest account for 2.2% of the sample.

The cohort was made up of hundreds of healthy bone marrow donors. Cohort members were all nominally healthy when sampled, although unrecorded immune exposures were likely present. The donor tested CMV seronegative, placing the donor among the 350 to 400 seronegative members of the cohort. A peripheral blood sample was provided by each donor, and peripheral blood mononuclear cells were used for TCR beta sequencing. Genomic DNA extraction from the blood cell samples was performed with the Qiagen DNeasy Blood Extraction Kit. The TCR was taken from a woman in her twenties or thirties in good health and CMV-seronegative. The rearrangement combines TRBV18 with TRBJ1-1, with the D gene call left open. The sample taken for sequencing was PBMCs. The CDR3 protein sequence reads: CASSPNAALDTEAFF. The DNA is as follows: TGTGCCAGCTCACCGAATGCGGCCCTGGACACTGAAGCTTTCTTT.